This TCR beta chain was captured by sequencing in a study of molecular identifiers for immune sequencing clone quantification. When naive CD8 T cells were sorted, they were gated as CD8+CD4-CCR7+CD45RA+. MiXCR, run by TCRdb on the PCR reads, gives a single entry per CDR3 protein. In the table there are about half a million distinct CDR3 sequences, over 20% of which are singletons. The V and J ends lost 5 bases and 3 bases respectively, with 5 bases between them. Germline values: CDR1 LNHDA, CDR2 SQIVND (reference sequence). This CDR3 is built from 13 residues. In this sample, this clonotype turned up many times.

Sequenced material: naive CD8+ T cells from blood, with Jurkat cell RNA spiked in. Documented subset: FACS-sorted CD8+CD4-CCR7+CD45RA+ naive T cells. The chain joins TRBV19 to TRBJ2-6; D unclear. The TCR comes from a human donor in good health. Some libraries in this study had Jurkat cell RNA spiked in. CDR3 protein: CASSSLGANVLTF. The CDR3, as DNA: TGTGCCAGTAGTTCCCTTGGGGCCAACGTCCTGACTTTC.